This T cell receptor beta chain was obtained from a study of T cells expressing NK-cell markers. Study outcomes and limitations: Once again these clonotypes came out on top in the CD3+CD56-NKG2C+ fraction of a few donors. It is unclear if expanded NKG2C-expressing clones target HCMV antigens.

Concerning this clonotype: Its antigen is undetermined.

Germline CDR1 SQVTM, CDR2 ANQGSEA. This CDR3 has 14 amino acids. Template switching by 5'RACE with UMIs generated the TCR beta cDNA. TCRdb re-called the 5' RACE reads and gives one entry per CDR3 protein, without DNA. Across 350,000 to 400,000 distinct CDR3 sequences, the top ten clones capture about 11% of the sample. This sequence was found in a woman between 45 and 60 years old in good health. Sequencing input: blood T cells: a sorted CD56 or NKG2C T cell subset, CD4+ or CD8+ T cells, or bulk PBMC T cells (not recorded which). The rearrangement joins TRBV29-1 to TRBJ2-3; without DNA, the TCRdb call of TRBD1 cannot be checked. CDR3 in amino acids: CSVEGGAVDDTQYF.